The 17 T cell receptor beta chains in this list originate from one sample, sequenced in a study of graft-versus-host responses after intestinal transplantation. These receptors' targets are unknown. The data were produced by immunoSEQ multiplex PCR, yet TCRdb's version contains in-frame clones alone and is incomplete. Here the sample spans roughly 120,000 clones, roughly nine tenths being singletons. The sample here was unstimulated CD4+ T cells sorted from spleen or lymph node cells, taken before transplant. These receptor sequences come from a human donor who was the organ donor for an intestinal transplant.

The chain carries TRBV7-2 and TRBJ2-7; 10 bases are a match to TRBD1. V dropped 6 bases and J dropped 6; count of bases not matched to a gene: 8. Germline V lookup: CDR1 SGHTA, CDR2 FQGNSA. The CDR3 has 14 amino acids. The CDR3 DNA follows: TGTGCCAGCAGAGACCCGGGACAGGGGAGCGAGCAGTACTTC. This sequence encodes CASRDPGQGSEQYF. Based on the CDR3 plus reference TRBV7-2 and TRBJ2-7, the full variable domain is GAGVSQSPSNKVTEKGKDVELRCDPISGHTALYWYRQSLGQGLEFLIYFQGNSAPDKSGLPSDRFSAERTGGSVSTLTIQRTQQEDSAVYLCASRDPGQGSEQYFGPGTRLTVT.

V is TRBV6-5 and J is TRBJ2-2, with D possibly being TRBD2 (5 bases). V gave up 6 bases and J gave up 4 bases, with 12 bases separating them. CDR1 MNHEY and CDR2 SVGAGI come from the germline V gene. The CDR3 totals 14 residues. This CDR3 is CASRLPGVTGELFF. The DNA for the CDR3 is TGTGCCAGCAGACTCCCCGGGGTCACCGGGGAGCTGTTTTTT.

CDR3 protein: CAITDFSGRFGANVLTF. As DNA, the CDR3 is TGTGCCATCACCGACTTCTCGGGAAGGTTTGGGGCCAACGTCCTGACTTTC. This chain links TRBV10-3 with TRBJ2-6, with D perhaps TRBD2 (5 bases). From germline, CDR1 is ENHRY and CDR2 SYGVKD. V lost 7 bases to trimming and J lost 3 bases, with 19 bases between them. This CDR3 has 17 amino acids.

This clone was detected a few times. This chain links TRBV28 with TRBJ2-1; no firm D call. Germline V CDR1 and CDR2: MDHEN, SYDVKM. V dropped 5 bases and J dropped 0 bases, with 11 bases sitting between them. CDR3 length equals 15 residues. In nucleotides, the CDR3 is TGTGCCAGCAGTACCGTTCAGGCCTCCTACAATGAGCAGTTCTTC. Translated, it gives CASSTVQASYNEQFF.

The gene calls are TRBV4-1 and TRBJ1-3; unclear D gene. From germline, CDR1 is MGHRA and CDR2 YSYEKL. The V gene lost 1 base and the J gene lost 1 base, with 8 bases spanning the gap. The CDR3 totals 15 residues. The CDR3 loop reads CASSQVRESGNTIYF. In DNA form, the CDR3 reads TGCGCCAGCAGCCAAGTGAGGGAGTCTGGAAACACCATATATTTT.

This chain connects TRBV5-1 to TRBJ2-1; 9 bases map to TRBD2. The CDR3 has 17 residues. Trimming removed 4 bases from V and 1 base from J; junction bases left unmatched: 9. Germline V gene sequence: CDR1 SGHRS, CDR2 YFSETQ. CDR3 sequence reads: CASSPLAGAASYNEQFF. The CDR3 nucleotides are TGCGCCAGCAGCCCCTTAGCGGGAGCTGCGTCCTACAATGAGCAGTTCTTC.

The genes are TRBV6-5 and TRBJ1-2; D possibly corresponds to TRBD1 (6 bases). CDR3 length: 13 residues. The V gene's germline CDR1 is MNHEY and CDR2 SVGAGI. V was shortened by 6 bases and J by 4 bases, with 12 bases between the two germline ends. The CDR3, as DNA: TGTGCCAGCAGCACCGGACAGCTCTATGGCTACACCTTC. This sequence encodes CASSTGQLYGYTF.

This clone was observed a few times. The chain links TRBV7-9 to TRBJ1-3; TRBD1 matches at 7 bases. Germline lookup yields CDR1 SEHNR and CDR2 FQNEAQ (reference sequence). V shed 5 bases, J shed 1 base, and the junction held 5 bases outside the gene matches. The CDR3 covers 15 residues. The CDR3 sequence: CASSHTDRSGNTIYF. As DNA, the CDR3 is TGTGCCAGCAGCCATACGGACAGGTCTGGAAACACCATATATTTT.

In DNA, the CDR3 is TGTGCCAGCAGCTTACGGCGGGCCGATCCCCCCTACAATGAGCAGTTCTTC. It specifies CASSLRRADPPYNEQFF. V usage is TRBV11-2 and J usage is TRBJ2-1, with a tentative D call TRBD2 (5 bases). Germline V gives CDR1 SGHAT, CDR2 FQNNGV. The CDR3 consists of 17 residues. V lost 2 bases and J lost 2, with 16 bases in between.

The chain recombines TRBV7-2 with TRBJ2-7; 14 nucleotides align to TRBD2. The germline gives CDR1 SGHTA, CDR2 FQGNSA. Trimming removed 1 base from V and 0 bases from J; junction bases left unmatched: 2. The CDR3 covers 17 residues. The CDR3 sequence is CASSLGLAGGGSYEQYF. The DNA of the CDR3 is TGTGCCAGCAGCTTAGGACTAGCGGGAGGGGGCTCCTACGAGCAGTACTTC. Full variable domain (rest looked up from reference TRBV7-2 and TRBJ2-7): GAGVSQSPSNKVTEKGKDVELRCDPISGHTALYWYRQSLGQGLEFLIYFQGNSAPDKSGLPSDRFSAERTGGSVSTLTIQRTQQEDSAVYLCASSLGLAGGGSYEQYFGPGTRLTVT.

This chain links TRBV4-2 with TRBJ2-1, with 7 bases fitting TRBD2. Germline trimming cut 4 bases from V and 4 bases from J; bases unmatched to any gene: 19. The CDR3 is made up of 19 amino acids. CDR1 is LGHNA and CDR2 is YNFKEQ in the germline V gene. CDR3 nucleotides: TGTGCCAGCAGCCCGAAGTTAGGGGTTAAGGGCGGGGGTTACAATGAGCAGTTCTTC. Translation: CASSPKLGVKGGGYNEQFF.

The chain employs TRBV9 and TRBJ2-5, with TRBD1 matching 11 bases. Trimming cost V 0 bases and J 4 bases; bases outside gene matches: 8. Germline V CDR1 and CDR2: SGDLS, YYNGEE. The CDR3 totals 17 residues. In DNA, the CDR3 is TGTGCCAGCAGCGTAGGAAGAACGGGACAGGGGGGAGAGACCCAGTACTTC. Protein: CASSVGRTGQGGETQYF.

In this sample, this clone turned up once. The chain is built from TRBV11-2 and TRBJ2-3; tentative D call: TRBD2 (6 bases). The CDR3 contains 15 residues. Germline loops: CDR1 SGHAT, CDR2 FQNNGV. Trimming removed 5 bases at V and 0 bases at J, with 12 bases between. The CDR3 region has the DNA TGTGCCAGCAGCACTGGGGGGAATAGCACAGATACGCAGTATTTT. It translates to CASSTGGNSTDTQYF.

This clone has just one count. This chain uses TRBV19 with TRBJ2-6; unclear D gene. The CDR3 has 15 amino acids. Trimming took off 5 bases at V and 4 bases at J, with 12 bases between the two ends. Germline values: CDR1 LNHDA, CDR2 SQIVND (reference sequence). The CDR3, as DNA: TGTGCCAGTAGTGAGGTTGATTCCGGGGCCAACGTCCTGACTTTC. It is translated as CASSEVDSGANVLTF.

V is TRBV6-5 and J is TRBJ2-1; TRBD2 is a possible D gene (6 bases). Trimming removed 5 bases at V and 14 bases at J, with 22 bases between. CDR1 is MNHEY, CDR2 SVGAGI, per germline. The CDR3 runs 14 residues. CDR3 DNA: TGTGCCAGCAGTCCAAACTTGGGGACTTCAAGGGAGTTCTTC. Translating gives CASSPNLGTSREFF.

This chain joins TRBV5-5 and TRBJ1-4; 11 bases align to TRBD1. V shed 4 bases, J shed 5 bases, and the junction held 7 bases outside the gene matches. This CDR3 contains 16 residues. Germline V gene sequence: CDR1 SGHKS, CDR2 YYEKEE (reference sequence). This CDR3 reads CASSPRGTGGNEKLFF. CDR3 nucleotide sequence: TGTGCCAGCAGCCCCCGCGGGACAGGGGGAAATGAAAAACTGTTTTTT.

The chain uses TRBV21-1 and TRBJ2-7. TRBV21-1 is reported as a pseudogene. This CDR3 contains 17 residues. The CDR3 DNA is TGTGCCAGCCATGGGGCCACCGGACCCCCGAGGGGTTACGAGCAGTACTTC. Amino acids: CASHGATGPPRGYEQYF.